This T cell receptor (beta chain) is from a study of cytomegalovirus exposure and HLA in healthy donors. Study outcomes and limitations: Accurate prediction of most subjects' HLA-A and HLA-B alleles from TCR beta sequences was reported. TCR association rates varied by HLA locus in a later analysis, with DRB1 highest and HLA-C lowest. Highly shared variants forming one cluster were likely a sequencing artifact. TCR beta sequences numbering roughly 16,000 were associated with HLA alleles at 0.05 false discovery rate in a later analysis.

The primer mix had 60 Vbeta and 13 Jbeta primers. The table came from immunoSEQ multiplex PCR; TCRdb's copy has only in-frame clones and leaves some out. Altogether about 37,000 clones are present, approximately 80% being singletons, with the ten largest covering about 10%. Details on this clone: Its antigen is unidentified.

The TCR comes from a middle-aged woman in good health and CMV-seronegative. The sequencing input was PBMCs.

CDR3 loop: CASSPDRGDGYTF. In DNA form, the CDR3 reads TGTGCCAGCAGCCCCGACAGGGGAGATGGCTACACCTTC. The rearrangement links TRBV7-6 to TRBJ1-2; TRBD1 matches 8 bases. Germline CDR1 and CDR2: SGHVS and FNYEAQ. The CDR3 loop spans 13 amino acids. V shed 5 bases, J shed 6 bases, and the junction held 5 bases outside the gene matches.